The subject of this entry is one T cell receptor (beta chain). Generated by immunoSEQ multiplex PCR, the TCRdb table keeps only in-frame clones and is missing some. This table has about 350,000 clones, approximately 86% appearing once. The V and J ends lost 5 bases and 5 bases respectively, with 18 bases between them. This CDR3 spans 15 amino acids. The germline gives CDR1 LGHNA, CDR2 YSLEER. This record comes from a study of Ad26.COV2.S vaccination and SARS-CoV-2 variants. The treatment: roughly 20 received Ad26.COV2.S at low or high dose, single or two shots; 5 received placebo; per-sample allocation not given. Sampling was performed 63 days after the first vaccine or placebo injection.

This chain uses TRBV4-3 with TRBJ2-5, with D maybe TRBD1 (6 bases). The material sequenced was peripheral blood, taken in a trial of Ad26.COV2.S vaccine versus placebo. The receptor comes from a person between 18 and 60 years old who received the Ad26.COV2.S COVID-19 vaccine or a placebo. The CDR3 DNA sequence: TGCGCCAGCAGCTCCGGGACCTCCCAGGGGGAGACCCAGTACTTC. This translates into CASSSGTSQGETQYF.